This TCR beta chain emerged from a study of OX40 agonist ivuxolimab in advanced cancers. V was clipped by 1 base and J by 8 bases, with 13 bases between them. Germline V gene sequence: CDR1 SNHLY, CDR2 FYNNEI. This CDR3 region has 14 residues. The protocol was immunoSEQ multiplex PCR, while the TCRdb copy is restricted to in-frame clones and leaves out a portion. Found here are around 70,000 clones, approximately 86% of them singletons; the top ten hold around 1.8%. The TCR was taken from an adult with an advanced solid tumor such as melanoma, head and neck, liver or kidney cancer. The chain combines TRBV2 with TRBJ2-3; D call uncertain. The sequencing used CD4+ or CD8+ T cells sorted from blood, collected in a trial of the OX40 agonist ivuxolimab. In DNA, the CDR3 is TGTGCCAGCAGTGAAGGGGCTAATCTGGGTACGCAGTATTTT. This codes for CASSEGANLGTQYF.